The 20 T cell receptor delta chains listed next were all sequenced from one sample in a study of γδ T cells in repeated Plasmodium falciparum infection (dated by TCRdb to the early 2020s). For bulk TCR repertoire analysis, Vgamma9/Vdelta2+ and Vdelta2-negative gammadelta T cell populations were isolated by flow sorting from peripheral blood mononuclear cells. To prepare the library, multiplex PCR was applied. Sequencing relied on an Illumina MiSeq. Clonotypes were called again by TCRdb from the public reads via CATT, and duplicate nucleotide sequences were then merged into one entry. In all, the sample holds about 57,000 delta-chain clones, and around 1.7% of those were seen once. The top ten constitute approximately 16% of the sample. The sample taken for sequencing was gamma-delta T cells from blood. These receptors were taken from a pool of human donors (malaria-infected and uninfected, not separated).

The table lists this clone with a few counts. This is likely an artifact of a read error, given a far larger clone one base away. The V call is TRDV1, the J call TRDJ2, with D possibly being TRDD2 (9 bases). Assignment of the J gene here rests on matching the DNA to germline, because TCRdb gives none. Germline V lookup: CDR1 TSWWSYY, CDR2 QGS. The V gene lost 4 bases and the J gene lost 2 bases, with 35 bases spanning the gap. The CDR3 extends over 23 amino acids. DNA for the CDR3: TGTGCTCTTGGGGTCCGACCTTCCTACGTGGGCTGGGGGAATCGGAGGTTGACAGCACAACTCTTCTTT. Protein product: CALGVRPSYVGWGNRRLTAQLFF.

This clone was observed a handful of times. The TCRdb record carries a much larger clone's protein, which differs from this DNA's translation at residue 11; a read error is the likely cause, and the protein listed here is the DNA translation. V is TRDV1 and J is TRDJ1; 7 bases line up with TRDD3. The J gene, left out of TCRdb, was set here by checking the DNA against germline. With 4 bases clipped from V and 2 bases from J, the junction kept 28 bases outside the gene matches. Germline CDR1 reads TSWWSYY; CDR2 reads QGS. The CDR3 length is 22 residues. DNA of the CDR3: TGTGCTCTTGGGGTGGTGGTCGATACCCCGCAGTTATACTGGGGTTATACCGATAAACTCATCTTT. This encodes CALGVVVDTPQLYWGYTDKLIF.

In regard to this clone: The protein TCRdb lists belongs to a much larger clone and differs from this DNA's translation at residue 8, which points to a read error; the protein shown is made from the DNA. The J gene is TRDJ1, the V gene TRDV1, with TRDD3 matching 9 bases. CDR1 and CDR2 from the germline V gene are TSWWSYY and QGS. There are 20 residues in the CDR3. J lost 4 bases, V lost 2 bases, and 20 bases had no gene match. For the CDR3, the DNA is TGTGCTCTTGGGGAAGGAGCGTCTTTACGTCCGGGGGATACAGTCGATAAACTCATCTTT. Translation: CALGEGASLRPGDTVDKLIF.

A word on this clone: TCRdb shows a much larger clone's protein in place of this DNA's translation, and the two differ at residue 8, likely through a read error; the protein shown is translated from the DNA. DNA for the CDR3: TGTGCTCTTGGGGAACTATTGGGGTTTGTGTCCGGGTGGTCTGGGGGATCCTACACCGATAAACTCATCTTT. This sequence encodes CALGELLGFVSGWSGGSYTDKLIF. The rearrangement links TRDV1 to TRDJ1; 9 bases align to TRDD3. This CDR3 has 24 residues. Germline CDR1 is TSWWSYY and CDR2 is QGS. Trimming cost V 0 bases and J 0 bases; bases outside gene matches: 26.

This clone has just a few counts. TCRdb's listed protein matches a much larger clone and diverges from this DNA's translation at residue 6, likely through a read error; the protein shown comes from the DNA. This chain joins TRDV2 and TRDJ1; TRDD3 aligns across 8 bases. This CDR3 contains 19 residues. Germline V gives CDR1 GEAIGNYY, CDR2 EKD. V lost 4 bases, J lost 1 base, and 19 bases stayed unmatched. CDR3 in DNA: TGTGCCTGTGATGGTGCGGTGGGATACGAACTGGGTCTCACCGATAAACTCATCTTT. As protein: CACDGAVGYELGLTDKLIF.

This clone was observed at least ten times. The mismatch at residue 9 between this DNA's translation and the TCRdb protein of a much larger clone likely reflects a read error; the protein shown is translated from the DNA. Other DNA sequences in the sample encode the same CDR3. The chain recombines TRDV1 with TRDJ1; 8 bases line up with TRDD3. Germline CDR1 and CDR2: TSWWSYY and QGS. The junction had 2 bases not matched to a gene; V was cut back by 1 base and J by 1 base. This CDR3 has 15 amino acids. CDR3 bases: TGTGCTCTTGGGGAACGAGGGATACGCACCGATAAACTCATCTTT. This codes for CALGERGIRTDKLIF.

This clone was seen more than once but under ten times. Only one base separates this from a far larger clonotype, so it likely reflects a read error. Distinct nucleotide sequences in the sample also encode this CDR3. This sequence joins TRDV2 and TRDJ1; 10 bases agree with TRDD3. No J gene is reported in TCRdb; it was inferred here by comparing the DNA with germline. This CDR3 has 18 residues. Trimming cost V 0 bases and J 2 bases; bases outside gene matches: 11. Germline CDR1 reads GEAIGNYY; CDR2 reads EKD. Here the CDR3 reads CACDTVTAGGYGTDKLIF. The CDR3 region has the DNA TGTGCCTGTGACACCGTTACAGCTGGGGGATATGGAACCGATAAACTCATCTTT.

This clone has only a few counts. This DNA's translation and the protein TCRdb lists, from a much larger clone, do not match at residue 15, likely due to a read error; the protein shown is translated from the DNA. This chain uses TRDV1 with TRDJ1, with TRDD3 matching over 10 bases. J was trimmed by 0 bases and V by 2 bases; bases with no gene match: 18. Per the germline V gene, CDR1 is TSWWSYY and CDR2 is QGS. The CDR3 has 21 residues. The CDR3 DNA reads as TGTGCTCTTGGGGAATGCCACCTAGACCGCGGGGGATACGGGCACACCGATAAACTCATCTTT. It translates to CALGECHLDRGGYGHTDKLIF.

This clone was seen more than once but under ten times. The TCRdb record carries a much larger clone's protein, which differs from this DNA's translation at residue 15; a read error is the likely cause, and the protein listed here is the DNA translation. The V gene is TRDV1, the J gene TRDJ2; 8 bases are shared with TRDD3. V trimming: 0 bases; J trimming: 3 bases; junction bases outside the gene matches: 24. The CDR3 loop spans 23 amino acids. The germline gives CDR1 TSWWSYY, CDR2 QGS. The CDR3 nucleotides read TGTGCTCTTGGGGAACTCCTATCCACCACTCCGTACTGGGGGGCAAAAATGACAGCACAACTCTTCTTT. Residues: CALGELLSTTPYWGAKMTAQLFF.

A remark on this clone: The protein held in TCRdb is that of a much larger clone and does not match this DNA's translation at residue 18, likely because of a read error; the protein shown is translated from the DNA. The V segment is TRDV1, and no J call was made; the tabulated D call, TRDD3, remains unverified against the DNA. Per germline, CDR1 TSWWSYY and CDR2 QGS. This CDR3 is 20 amino acids long. The CDR3 sequence is CALGEPSYGPWGPLADKHIF. The CDR3, as DNA: TGTGCTCTTGGGGAACCTTCCTACGGGCCCTGGGGGCCTTTGGCCGATAAACACATCTTT.

This clone has just a few counts. The translation of this DNA and the TCRdb protein of a much larger clone differ at residue 22, probably owing to a read error; the protein shown here is translated from the DNA. The V gene was identified as TRDV1, while no J gene was called; the listed D gene, TRDD3, was not tested against the DNA. Germline CDR1 reads TSWWSYY; CDR2 reads QGS. This CDR3 has 24 amino acids. The CDR3 region has the DNA TGTGCTCTTGGGGAACTATTGGAGTTTGTGTCCGGGTGGTCTGGGGGATCCTACACCGATAAATTCATCTTT. Its protein product is CALGELLEFVSGWSGGSYTDKFIF.

This clone was counted between two and nine times. This DNA's translation and the protein TCRdb lists, from a much larger clone, do not match at residue 2, likely due to a read error; the protein shown is translated from the DNA. The CDR3 here is CSCDLLPTTDKLIF. DNA for the CDR3: TGTTCCTGTGACCTCCTTCCTACTACCGATAAACTCATCTTT. The rearrangement links TRDV2 to TRDJ1; TRDD2 matches 9 bases. This CDR3 is built from 14 residues. CDR1 is GEAIGNYY, CDR2 EKD, per germline.

This clone was seen a handful of times. The protein given by TCRdb reflects a much larger clone and differs at residue 7 from this DNA's translation, likely from a read error; the protein shown is the DNA's translation. The CDR3 here is CALGRDCPRTGGYADKLIF. The CDR3 nucleotides are TGTGCTCTTGGACGGGATTGTCCACGTACTGGGGGATACGCCGATAAACTCATCTTT. The J gene is TRDJ1, the V gene TRDV1; 13 bases are shared with TRDD3. Because TCRdb records no J gene, it was assigned here through a match of the DNA to germline. Germline V gene data show CDR1 as TSWWSYY and CDR2 as QGS. The CDR3 is made up of 19 amino acids. The trim removed 6 bases at V and 3 bases at J, leaving 16 bases unmatched.

In regard to this clone: Given a far larger clone just one base away, this is likely a sequencing read error. Other DNA variants within this sample encode the same CDR3. V and J are TRDV2 and TRDJ1; 8 nucleotides match TRDD3. Germline assignment: CDR1 GEAIGNYY and CDR2 EKD. The CDR3 sequence is 20 residues long. The DNA for the CDR3 is TGTGCCTGTGACGCAGAAGGGGGACTATACTGGGGGTCCTACACCGACAAACTCATCTTT. Encoded protein: CACDAEGGLYWGSYTDKLIF.

This clone has at least ten counts. TCRdb has a much larger clone's protein, which differs at residue 3 from the translation of this DNA, likely because of a read error; what is shown is the protein translated from the DNA. V gene TRDV2 combines with J gene TRDJ3; D ambiguous. TCRdb records no J gene; here it was assigned by comparing the DNA to germline. CDR1 is GEAIGNYY and CDR2 is EKD in the germline V gene. The CDR3 covers 18 residues. CDR3 amino acids: CARDTAGQSSWDTRQMFF. For the CDR3, the DNA is TGTGCCCGTGACACTGCAGGTCAGAGCTCCTGGGACACCCGACAGATGTTTTTC.

This clone was seen ten or more times. It may be a read error: a sequence one base away is much more abundant. The chain is built from TRDV3 and TRDJ1; the D is unclear. Germline-derived CDR1 and CDR2 are TVYSNPD and GDNSRS (reference sequence). The CDR3 is made up of 10 amino acids. CDR3 bases: TGTTCCTTTCGATTGAGTAAACTCATCTTT. It encodes CSFRLSKLIF.

Turning to this clone: TCRdb shows a much larger clone's protein in place of this DNA's translation, and the two differ at residue 6, likely through a read error; the protein shown is translated from the DNA. CDR3 loop: CALGFFYLQDLGDTRAAQLFF. The CDR3 DNA is TGTGCTCTTGGGTTTTTCTACCTGCAAGACCTGGGGGATACTCGGGCAGCACAACTCTTCTTT. The rearrangement links TRDV1 to TRDJ2, with 11 bases matching TRDD3. Matching the DNA to germline supplied the J gene, which TCRdb does not give. Germline-derived CDR1 and CDR2 are TSWWSYY and QGS. The CDR3 is 21 amino acids. V lost 5 bases and J lost 6; bases outside the gene matches: 23.

This clone was detected many times. Translating this DNA gives a protein that differs at residue 18 from the TCRdb one, which belongs to a much larger clone; a read error is likely, and the protein shown is this translation. The chain combines TRDV1 with TRDJ1; 7 bases are shared with TRDD3. The CDR3 has 19 residues. CDR1 is TSWWSYY and CDR2 is QGS in the germline V gene. The CDR3 nucleotides read TGTGCTCTTGGGGAACATAAGGCGGACTGGGGTGCTCGGGTCGATAAACTCACCTTT. It specifies CALGEHKADWGARVDKLTF.

This clone was observed a few times. This likely reflects a read error, since a far larger clone is one base away. The same CDR3 arises from other DNA sequences in this sample as well. The chain employs TRDV1 and TRDJ1, with a weak D call TRDD2 (5 bases). The J gene is not listed in TCRdb, so it was assigned here from a DNA match to germline. V was cut by 2 bases and J by 3 bases, with 28 bases left in between. This CDR3 comprises 20 residues. Germline assignment: CDR1 TSWWSYY and CDR2 QGS. The CDR3 DNA is TGTGCTCTTGGGGAATTACCCACTTTCTTGAGTACTCCCTTCGCCGATAAACTCATCTTT. Translated: CALGELPTFLSTPFADKLIF.

As regards this clone: TCRdb's protein, taken from a much larger clone, differs from this DNA's translation at residue 6, likely owing to a read error; the protein displayed comes from the DNA. The V call is TRDV1, the J call TRDJ1; D is ambiguous. The CDR3 runs 19 residues. The V and J ends lost 4 bases and 2 bases respectively, with 26 bases between them. Germline-derived CDR1 and CDR2 are TSWWSYY and QGS. Here the CDR3 DNA reads TGTGCTCTTGGGGTAAGCTTTTTTCTATGGCCCCGAGAGACCGATAAACTCATCTTT. This sequence encodes CALGVSFFLWPRETDKLIF.